This T cell receptor beta chain appears in the sequencing data of a study of a mutant IDH1 vaccine in newly diagnosed glioma. Germline CDR1 reads MNHEY; CDR2 reads SVGAGI. The ends were cut back, 2 bases at V and 6 bases at J, with 10 bases in the middle. This CDR3 is 13 amino acids long. With respect to this clone: As yet, its antigen is unknown.

The time point denotes: week 23, last vaccination. Every vaccination contained 300 ug of the mutant IDH1 20-mer peptide and was paired with topical imiquimod. Sequencing used immunoSEQ multiplex PCR; TCRdb keeps in-frame clones, though not all of them. The sample contains 25,000 to 30,000 clones, 82% of which appear only once. Sample: PBMCs, taken from a glioma patient whose treatment included an IDH1 peptide vaccine. The chain carries TRBV6-5 and TRBJ1-1; D is unclear. This TCR came from a woman aged 25 to 39 with glioma. The CDR3 is CASSYRNGAEAFF. The CDR3 DNA is TGTGCCAGCAGTTACCGCAATGGGGCTGAAGCTTTCTTT.